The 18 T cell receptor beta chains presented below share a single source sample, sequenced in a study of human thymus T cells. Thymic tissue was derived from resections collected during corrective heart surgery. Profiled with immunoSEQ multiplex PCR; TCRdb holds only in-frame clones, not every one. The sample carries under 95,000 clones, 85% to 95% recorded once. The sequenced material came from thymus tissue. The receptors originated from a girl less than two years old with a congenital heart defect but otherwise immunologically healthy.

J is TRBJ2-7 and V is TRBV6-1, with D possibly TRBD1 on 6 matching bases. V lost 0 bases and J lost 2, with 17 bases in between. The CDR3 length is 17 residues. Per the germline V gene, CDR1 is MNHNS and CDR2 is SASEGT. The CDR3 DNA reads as TGTGCCAGCAGTGAAGCCAGGACAGCCGAATTTACCTACGAGCAGTACTTC. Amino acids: CASSEARTAEFTYEQYF.

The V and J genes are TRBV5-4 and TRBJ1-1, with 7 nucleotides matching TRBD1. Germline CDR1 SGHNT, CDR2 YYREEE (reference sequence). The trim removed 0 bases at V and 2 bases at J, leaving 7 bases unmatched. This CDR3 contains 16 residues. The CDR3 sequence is CASSLALTGFNTEAFF. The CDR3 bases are TGTGCCAGCAGCTTGGCACTGACAGGGTTTAACACTGAAGCTTTCTTT.

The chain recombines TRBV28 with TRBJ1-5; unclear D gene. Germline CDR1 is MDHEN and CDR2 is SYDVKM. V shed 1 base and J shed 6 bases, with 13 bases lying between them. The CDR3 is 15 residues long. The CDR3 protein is CASSLFTFQSQPQHF. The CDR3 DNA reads TGTGCCAGCAGTTTATTTACGTTCCAGAGTCAGCCCCAGCATTTT.

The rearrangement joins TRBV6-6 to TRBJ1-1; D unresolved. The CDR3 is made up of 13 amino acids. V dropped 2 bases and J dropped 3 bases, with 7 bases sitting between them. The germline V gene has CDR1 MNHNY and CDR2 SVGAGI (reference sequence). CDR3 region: CASSYDKDTEAFF. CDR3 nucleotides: TGTGCCAGCAGTTACGACAAAGACACTGAAGCTTTCTTT.

For the CDR3, the DNA is TGTGCCAGTAGTATCCCTAGAGGGACAGGGGTCCCCTACAATGAGCAGTTCTTC. Translating gives CASSIPRGTGVPYNEQFF. The V gene is TRBV19, the J gene TRBJ2-1; 10 bases fit TRBD1. Germline V CDR1 and CDR2: LNHDA, SQIVND (reference sequence). Trimming took 3 bases from V and 2 from J; bases not matched to a gene: 10. The CDR3 runs to 18 residues.

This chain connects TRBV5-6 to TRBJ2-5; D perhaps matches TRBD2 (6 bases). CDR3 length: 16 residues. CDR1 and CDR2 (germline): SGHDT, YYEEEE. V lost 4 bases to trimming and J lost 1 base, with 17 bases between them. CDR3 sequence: CASSPAGNRFQETQYF. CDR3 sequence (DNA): TGTGCCAGCAGCCCAGCGGGCAACCGATTCCAAGAGACCCAGTACTTC.

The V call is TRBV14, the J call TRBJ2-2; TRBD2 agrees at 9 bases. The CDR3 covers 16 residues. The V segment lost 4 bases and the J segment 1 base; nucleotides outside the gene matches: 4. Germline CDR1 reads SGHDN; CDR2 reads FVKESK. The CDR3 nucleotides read TGTGCCAGCAGCCTTGAGACTAGCGGGAACACCGGGGAGCTGTTTTTT. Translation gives CASSLETSGNTGELFF.

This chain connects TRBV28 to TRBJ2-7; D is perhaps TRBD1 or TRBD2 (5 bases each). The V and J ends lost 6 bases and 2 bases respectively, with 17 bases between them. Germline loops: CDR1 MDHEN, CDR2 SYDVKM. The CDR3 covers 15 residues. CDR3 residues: CASRGVGDLAYEQYF. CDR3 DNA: TGTGCCAGCAGGGGGGTAGGGGACCTAGCCTACGAGCAGTACTTC.

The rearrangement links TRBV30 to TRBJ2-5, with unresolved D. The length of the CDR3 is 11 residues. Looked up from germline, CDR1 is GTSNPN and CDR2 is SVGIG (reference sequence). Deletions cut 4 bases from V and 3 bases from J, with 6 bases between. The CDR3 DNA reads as TGTGCCTGGACGGAAAAAGAGACCCAGTACTTC. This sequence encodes CAWTEKETQYF. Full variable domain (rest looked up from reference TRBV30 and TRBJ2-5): SQTIHQWPATLVQPVGSPLSLECTVEGTSNPNLYWYRQAAGRGLQLLFYSVGIGQISSEVPQNLSASRPQDRQFILSSKKLLLSDSGFYLCAWTEKETQYFGPGTRLLVL.

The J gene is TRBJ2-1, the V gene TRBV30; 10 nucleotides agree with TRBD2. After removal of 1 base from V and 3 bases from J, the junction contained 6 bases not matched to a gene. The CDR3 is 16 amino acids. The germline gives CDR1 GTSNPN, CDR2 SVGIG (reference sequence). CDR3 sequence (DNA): TGTGCCTGGAGTGCGGGCCTAGCGGGAGACTACAATGAGCAGTTCTTC. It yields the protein CAWSAGLAGDYNEQFF.

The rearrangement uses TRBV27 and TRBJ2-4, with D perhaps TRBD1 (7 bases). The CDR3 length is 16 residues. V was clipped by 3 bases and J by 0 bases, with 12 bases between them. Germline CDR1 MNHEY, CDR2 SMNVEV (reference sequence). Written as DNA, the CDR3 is TGTGCCAGCAGTTTGGTCAGGGGGGTAGCCAAAAACATTCAGTACTTC. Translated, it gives CASSLVRGVAKNIQYF.

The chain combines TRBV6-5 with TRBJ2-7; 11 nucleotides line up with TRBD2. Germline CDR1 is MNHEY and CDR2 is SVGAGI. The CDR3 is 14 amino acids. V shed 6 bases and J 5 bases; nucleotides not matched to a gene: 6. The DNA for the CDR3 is TGTGCCAGCAGAATACTAGCGGGAGAGAACGAGCAGTACTTC. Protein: CASRILAGENEQYF.

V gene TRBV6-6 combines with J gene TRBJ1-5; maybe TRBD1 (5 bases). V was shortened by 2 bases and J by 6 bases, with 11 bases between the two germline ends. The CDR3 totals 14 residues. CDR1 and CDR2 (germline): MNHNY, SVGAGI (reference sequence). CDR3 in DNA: TGTGCCAGCAGTTACGGGCAGGGAGGTCAGCCCCAGCATTTT. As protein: CASSYGQGGQPQHF.

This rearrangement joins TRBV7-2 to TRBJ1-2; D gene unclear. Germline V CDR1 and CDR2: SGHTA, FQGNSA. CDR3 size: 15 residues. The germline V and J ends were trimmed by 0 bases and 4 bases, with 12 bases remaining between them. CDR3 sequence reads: CASSLAFPRVYGYTF. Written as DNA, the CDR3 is TGTGCCAGCAGCTTAGCCTTTCCGCGGGTCTATGGCTACACCTTC.

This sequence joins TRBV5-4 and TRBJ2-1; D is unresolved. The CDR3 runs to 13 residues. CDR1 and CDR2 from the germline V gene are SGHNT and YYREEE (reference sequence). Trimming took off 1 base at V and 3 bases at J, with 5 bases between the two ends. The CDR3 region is CASSLKGYNEQFF. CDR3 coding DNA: TGTGCCAGCAGCTTGAAGGGCTACAATGAGCAGTTCTTC. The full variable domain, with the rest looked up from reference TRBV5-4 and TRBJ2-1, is ETGVTQSPTHLIKTRGQQVTLRCSSQSGHNTVSWYQQALGQGPQFIFQYYREEENGRGNFPPRFSGLQFPNYSSELNVNALELDDSALYLCASSLKGYNEQFFGPGTRLTVL.

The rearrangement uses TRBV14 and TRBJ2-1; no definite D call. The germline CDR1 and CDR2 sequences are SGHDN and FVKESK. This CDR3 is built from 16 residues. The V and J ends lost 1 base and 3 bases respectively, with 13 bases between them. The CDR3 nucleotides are TGTGCCAGCAGCCAAGTGTGGTCAGACCGCTACAATGAGCAGTTCTTC. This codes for CASSQVWSDRYNEQFF. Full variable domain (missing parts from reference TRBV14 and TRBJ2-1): EAGVTQFPSHSVIEKGQTVTLRCDPISGHDNLYWYRRVMGKEIKFLLHFVKESKQDESGMPNNRFLAERTGGTYSTLKVQPAELEDSGVYFCASSQVWSDRYNEQFFGPGTRLTVL.

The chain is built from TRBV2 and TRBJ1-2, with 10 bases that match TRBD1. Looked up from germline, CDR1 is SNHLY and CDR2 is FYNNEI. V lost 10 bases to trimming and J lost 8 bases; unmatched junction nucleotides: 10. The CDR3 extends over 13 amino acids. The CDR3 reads CANSGTGAGGYTF. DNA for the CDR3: TGTGCCAACTCCGGGACAGGGGCCGGAGGCTACACCTTC.

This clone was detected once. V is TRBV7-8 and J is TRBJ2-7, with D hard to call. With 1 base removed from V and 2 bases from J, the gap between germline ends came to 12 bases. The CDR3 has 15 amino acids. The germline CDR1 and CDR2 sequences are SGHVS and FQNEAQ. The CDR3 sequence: CASSLEGRATYEQYF. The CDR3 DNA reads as TGTGCCAGCAGCTTAGAAGGCCGGGCCACCTACGAGCAGTACTTC.